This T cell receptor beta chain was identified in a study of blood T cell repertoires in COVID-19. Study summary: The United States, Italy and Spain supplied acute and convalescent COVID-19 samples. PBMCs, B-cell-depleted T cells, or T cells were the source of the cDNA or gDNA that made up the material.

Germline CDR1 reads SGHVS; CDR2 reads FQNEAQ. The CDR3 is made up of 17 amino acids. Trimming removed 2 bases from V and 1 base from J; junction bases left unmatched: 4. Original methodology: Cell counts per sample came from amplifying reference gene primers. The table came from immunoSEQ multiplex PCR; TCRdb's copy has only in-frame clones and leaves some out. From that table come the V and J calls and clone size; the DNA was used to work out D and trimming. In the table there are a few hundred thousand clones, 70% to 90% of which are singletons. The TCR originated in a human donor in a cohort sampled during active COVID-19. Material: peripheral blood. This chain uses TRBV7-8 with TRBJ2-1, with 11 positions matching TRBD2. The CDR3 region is CASSLQGLAVSYNEQFF. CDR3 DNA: TGTGCCAGCAGCTTACAGGGACTAGCGGTGTCCTACAATGAGCAGTTCTTC.